What follows is one T cell receptor (beta chain) and its context. This sample is part of a study of glioma-infiltrating T cells after dendritic cell vaccination. About the study: Dendritic cells derived from monocytes and pulsed with autologous tumor lysate formed the vaccine.

PBMC were collected before vaccination, two weeks after the third vaccination, and at progression. Primers: 60 V beta forward and 13 J beta reverse. Here immunoSEQ multiplex PCR was the method, and the copy in TCRdb shows in-frame clones only, minus some. Of about 82,000 clones listed, around nine tenths are singletons. This sequence was found in a human donor with glioblastoma. Sequencing used blood, obtained before dendritic cell vaccination.

The CDR3 region has the DNA TGTGCCATCAGTGAGTCGGGGAGACAAGAGACCCAGTACTTC. This encodes CAISESGRQETQYF. V gene TRBV10-3 combines with J gene TRBJ2-5; tentative D call: TRBD2 (5 bases). There are 14 residues in the CDR3. CDR1 ENHRY and CDR2 SYGVKD come from the germline V gene. V gave up 0 bases and J gave up 2 bases, with 7 bases separating them.